This T cell receptor (beta chain) was documented in a study of neurological immune-mediated disorders. Germline V gene data show CDR1 as DFQATT and CDR2 as SNEGSKA (reference sequence). The CDR3 loop spans 13 amino acids. V dropped 1 base and J dropped 0 bases, with 6 bases sitting between them. TCRdb reprocessed the 5' RACE reads with MiXCR, giving one entry per CDR3 protein. Of fewer than 85,000 distinct CDR3 sequences in the sample, less than 5.5% are singletons; the top ten hold 2% to 2.5%. The clonotype comes from a woman younger than 45 with multiple sclerosis. What was sequenced was PBMCs. The gene calls are TRBV20-1 and TRBJ1-1; D unclear. CDR3 coding DNA: TGCAGTGCTAGAGTTGACCTGAACACTGAAGCTTTCTTT. Encoded protein: CSARVDLNTEAFF.